The T cell receptor beta chain under discussion was sequenced for a study of cytomegalovirus exposure and HLA in healthy donors. Study in general: Genotyping of 300 to 450 donors showed that roughly 83% belonged to the Caucasian-associated ancestry cluster.

Comment on this clone: Its antigen is undetermined. One junction end disagrees with the germline gene, perhaps due to a read error.

Amplification used 60 Vbeta primers and 13 Jbeta primers. This table comes from immunoSEQ multiplex PCR, and its TCRdb copy is limited to in-frame clones, with some not included. This table has under 200,000 clones, about 59% appearing once. The study, taken as a whole, reports: Later analysis showed TCR association rates varying by HLA locus, highest for DRB1 and lowest for HLA-C. Data from an earlier analysis indicated that most TCR beta V segments were productive either about 90% or about 30% of the time.

CDR3 length: 13 amino acids. Germline CDR1 and CDR2: SEHNR and FQNEAQ (reference sequence). This receptor was obtained from a middle-aged man in good health and CMV-seronegative. The sequencing input was PBMCs. The J gene is TRBJ2-7, the V gene TRBV7-9; D possibly corresponds to TRBD1 (6 bases). In DNA, the CDR3 is TGTTCCAGCAGCTTATTAGGCCAGGGGTCCCAGTACTTC. Translation: CSSSLLGQGSQYF.